Listed below are T cell receptor beta chains from one sample, sequenced in a study of cytomegalovirus exposure and HLA in healthy donors. Method: immunoSEQ multiplex PCR; TCRdb's copy keeps in-frame clones and lacks some. The sample includes 100,000 or so clones, about 95% of them seen just once. What was sequenced was PBMCs. The receptors were sampled from a woman between 18 and 30 years old in good health and CMV-seronegative. Both conserved end residues are part of each CDR3. Fields, in order: V gene, D gene, J gene, clone size, CDR3 protein, CDR3 DNA. D genes are given only for firm matches. Some rows have no size entry. The others give once, few or many, or a class for an expanded clone.

TRBV19	-	TRBJ1-2	-	CASSLPNYGYTF	TGTGCCAGTAGCCTCCCTAACTATGGCTACACCTTC
TRBV27	-	TRBJ1-6	-	CASRRQPPWNSPLHF	TGTGCCAGCAGACGACAGCCTCCGTGGAATTCACCCCTCCACTTT
TRBV10-2	-	TRBJ2-7	-	CASSESAGGTYEQYF	TGCGCCAGCAGTGAGTCGGCAGGGGGGACCTACGAGCAGTACTTC
TRBV4-2	-	TRBJ1-3	-	CASSRLGQDLSGNTIYF	TGTGCCAGCAGCCGATTAGGACAAGATTTATCTGGAAACACCATATATTTT
TRBV7-9	TRBD2	TRBJ2-1	-	CASSLGIVAGGPFNEQFF	TGTGCCAGCAGCTTAGGCATAGTGGCGGGAGGGCCGTTCAATGAGCAGTTCTTC
TRBV6-1	-	TRBJ2-3	many	CASSERPAVPGQLDTQYF	TGTGCCAGCAGTGAACGCCCTGCTGTCCCGGGACAATTGGATACGCAGTATTTT
TRBV7-2	TRBD2	TRBJ2-2	-	CASSLSGAGGNTGELFF	TGTGCCAGCAGCTTAAGTGGAGCGGGGGGGAACACCGGGGAGCTGTTTTTT
TRBV19	-	TRBJ2-3	-	CASSPREGADTQYF	TGTGCCAGTAGTCCCCGAGAGGGCGCAGATACGCAGTATTTT
TRBV4-1	-	TRBJ2-2	-	CASSQGGGELFF	TGCGCCAGCAGCCAAGGCGGGGGGGAGCTGTTTTTT
TRBV27	-	TRBJ1-1	-	CASSSQDFVAFF	TGTGCCAGCAGTTCTCAAGACTTCGTGGCTTTCTTT
TRBV9	-	TRBJ2-3	-	CASSVGDGGGPDTQYF	TGTGCCAGCAGCGTAGGGGACGGCGGAGGGCCAGATACGCAGTATTTT
TRBV7-2	TRBD1	TRBJ2-7	-	CASSYEQGKTYEQYF	TGTGCCAGCAGCTATGAACAGGGGAAGACCTACGAGCAGTACTTC
TRBV29-1	-	TRBJ1-5	-	CSVGSGPSNQPQHF	TGCAGCGTTGGCAGCGGGCCTAGCAATCAGCCCCAGCATTTT